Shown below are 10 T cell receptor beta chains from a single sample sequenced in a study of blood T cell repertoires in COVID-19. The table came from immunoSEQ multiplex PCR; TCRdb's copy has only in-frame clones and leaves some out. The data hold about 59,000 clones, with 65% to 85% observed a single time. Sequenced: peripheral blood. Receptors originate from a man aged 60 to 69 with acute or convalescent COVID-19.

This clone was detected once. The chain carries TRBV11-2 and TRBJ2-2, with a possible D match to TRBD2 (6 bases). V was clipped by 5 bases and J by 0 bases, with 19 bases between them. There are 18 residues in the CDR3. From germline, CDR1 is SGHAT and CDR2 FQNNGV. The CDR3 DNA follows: TGTGCCAGCAGCCCCCGGGGAGGAGCACTCCCGAACACCGGGGAGCTGTTTTTT. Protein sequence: CASSPRGGALPNTGELFF. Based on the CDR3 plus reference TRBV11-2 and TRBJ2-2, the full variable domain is EAGVAQSPRYKIIEKRQSVAFWCNPISGHATLYWYQQILGQGPKLLIQFQNNGVVDDSQLPKDRFSAERLKGVDSTLKIQPAKLEDSAVYLCASSPRGGALPNTGELFFGEGSRLTVL.

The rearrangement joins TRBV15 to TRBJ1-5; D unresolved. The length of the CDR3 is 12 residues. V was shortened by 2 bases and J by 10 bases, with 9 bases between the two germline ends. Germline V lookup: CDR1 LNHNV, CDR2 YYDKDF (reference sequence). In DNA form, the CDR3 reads TGTGCCACCAGCAGAAGTCGGGGACCCCAGCATTTT. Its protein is CATSRSRGPQHF.

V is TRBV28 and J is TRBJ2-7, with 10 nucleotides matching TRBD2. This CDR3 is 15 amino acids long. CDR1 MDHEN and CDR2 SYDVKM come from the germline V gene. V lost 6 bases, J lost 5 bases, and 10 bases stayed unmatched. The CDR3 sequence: CASRPRGLALNEQYF. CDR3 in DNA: TGTGCCAGCAGACCCCGGGGACTAGCGTTAAACGAGCAGTACTTC.

The CDR3 nucleotides read TGCGCCAGCAGCCCCGGGACAGGAGCAACTAATGAAAAACTGTTTTTT. It yields the protein CASSPGTGATNEKLFF. The chain uses TRBV5-1 and TRBJ1-4; 8 bases align to TRBD1. J was trimmed by 0 bases and V by 4 bases; bases with no gene match: 5. CDR3 size: 16 residues. CDR1 and CDR2 (germline): SGHRS, YFSETQ.

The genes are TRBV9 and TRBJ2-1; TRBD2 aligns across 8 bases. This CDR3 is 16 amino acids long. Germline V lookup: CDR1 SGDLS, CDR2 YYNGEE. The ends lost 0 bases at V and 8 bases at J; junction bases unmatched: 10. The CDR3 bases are TGTGCCAGCAGCGTAGTTGGGAGGACTAGCCTCCATGAGCAGTTCTTC. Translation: CASSVVGRTSLHEQFF.

In nucleotides, the CDR3 is TGCGCCAGCAGCACGGTTTCAGGGGGCGCGTGGGGCTACACCTTC. This gives the protein CASSTVSGGAWGYTF. The chain carries TRBV4-1 and TRBJ1-2; 8 positions match TRBD1. CDR1 and CDR2 (germline): MGHRA, YSYEKL. With V trimmed by 5 bases and J by 8 bases, 13 bases remained unmatched. The CDR3 is 15 amino acids.

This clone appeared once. For the CDR3, the DNA is TGTGCCACCCTTTGGAGGGCCGGATCACCCCTCCACTTT. It is translated as CATLWRAGSPLHF. The chain is built from TRBV19 and TRBJ1-6, with D hard to call. Germline V gives CDR1 LNHDA, CDR2 SQIVND (reference sequence). Trimming took 10 bases from V and 10 from J, leaving 17 bases between them. This CDR3 is 13 amino acids long.

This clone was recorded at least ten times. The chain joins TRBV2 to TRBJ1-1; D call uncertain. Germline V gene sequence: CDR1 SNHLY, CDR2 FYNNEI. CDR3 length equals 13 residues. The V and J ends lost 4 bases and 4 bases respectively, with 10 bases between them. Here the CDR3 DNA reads TGTGCCAGCAGTGTCCCGTGGAGCACTGAAGCTTTCTTT. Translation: CASSVPWSTEAFF.

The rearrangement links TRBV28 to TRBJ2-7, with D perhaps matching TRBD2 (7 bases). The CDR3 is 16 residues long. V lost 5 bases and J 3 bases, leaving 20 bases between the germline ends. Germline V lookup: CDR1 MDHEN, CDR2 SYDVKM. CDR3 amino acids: CASSPPLGGGYYEQYF. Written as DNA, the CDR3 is TGTGCCAGCAGTCCCCCCCTAGGGGGGGGGTACTACGAGCAGTACTTC.

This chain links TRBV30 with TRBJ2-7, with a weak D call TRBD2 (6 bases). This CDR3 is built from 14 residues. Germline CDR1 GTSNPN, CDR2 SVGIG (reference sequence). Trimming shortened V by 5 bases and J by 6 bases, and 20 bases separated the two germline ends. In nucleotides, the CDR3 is TGTGCCTGGGGGCTCGAGGAGGGTCGAGGCGAGCAGTACTTC. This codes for CAWGLEEGRGEQYF. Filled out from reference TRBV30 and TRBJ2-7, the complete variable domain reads SQTIHQWPATLVQPVGSPLSLECTVEGTSNPNLYWYRQAAGRGLQLLFYSVGIGQISSEVPQNLSASRPQDRQFILSSKKLLLSDSGFYLCAWGLEEGRGEQYFGPGTRLTVT.